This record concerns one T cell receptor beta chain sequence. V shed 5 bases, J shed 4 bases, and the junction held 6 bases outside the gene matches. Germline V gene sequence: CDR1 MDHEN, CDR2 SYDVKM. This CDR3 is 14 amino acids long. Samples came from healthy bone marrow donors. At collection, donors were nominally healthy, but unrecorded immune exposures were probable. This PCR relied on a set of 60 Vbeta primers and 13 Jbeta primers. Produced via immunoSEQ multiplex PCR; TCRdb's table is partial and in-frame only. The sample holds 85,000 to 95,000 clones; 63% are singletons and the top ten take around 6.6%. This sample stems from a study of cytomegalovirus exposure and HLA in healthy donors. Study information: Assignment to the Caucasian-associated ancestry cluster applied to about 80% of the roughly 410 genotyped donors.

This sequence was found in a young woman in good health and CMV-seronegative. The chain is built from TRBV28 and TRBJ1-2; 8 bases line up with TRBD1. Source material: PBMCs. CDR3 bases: TGTGCCAGCAGTATAACAGGGGGGGCCTATGGCTACACCTTC. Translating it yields CASSITGGAYGYTF.